This T cell receptor (beta chain) came from a study of cytomegalovirus exposure and HLA in healthy donors. This CDR3 spans 17 amino acids. CDR1 MNHEY and CDR2 SMNVEV come from the germline V gene (reference sequence). The V end was cut by 5 bases, the J end by 1 base, with 17 bases between. It was with 60 Vbeta and 13 Jbeta primers that the PCR ran. TCRdb's table, derived via immunoSEQ multiplex PCR, lists solely in-frame clones and lacks some. The repertoire consists of roughly 150,000 clones, with more than 65% occurring once and the leading ten covering approximately 1.6%. Specimen: PBMCs. The sequence came from a woman aged 25 to 45 in good health and CMV-seronegative. The chain links TRBV27 to TRBJ2-2; TRBD2 is a possible D gene (7 bases). In DNA form, the CDR3 reads TGTGCCAGCAGTCTCTTCGCGGGGGCCCTGAACACCGGGGAGCTGTTTTTT. This codes for CASSLFAGALNTGELFF.